The 16 T cell receptor beta chains given below trace back to one sample, sequenced in a study of blood T cell repertoires in COVID-19 (dated by TCRdb to the early 2020s). The library came from the immunoSEQ multiplex PCR assay. TCRdb stores this immuneACCESS table with in-frame sequences only. Part of the clones is absent; in the studies checked, under half of the shortfall reflects unresolved V genes, and no reason is known for the rest. A total of about 140,000 clones appear in this sample, 88% of them only once. Clones ranked in the top ten supply less than 2% of the sample. Material for sequencing was peripheral blood. The source is a man aged 65 to 85 with acute or convalescent COVID-19.

This chain joins TRBV18 and TRBJ2-3; tentative D call: TRBD1 (5 bases). This CDR3 has 15 amino acids. The ends were cut back, 3 bases at V and 2 bases at J, with 12 bases in the middle. Germline CDR1 is KGHSH and CDR2 is LQKENI. In nucleotides, the CDR3 is TGTGCCAGCTCACCTCAGGGCTCTTTCACAGATACGCAGTATTTT. It yields the protein CASSPQGSFTDTQYF.

V and J are TRBV5-1 and TRBJ1-1, with TRBD1 matching 7 bases. This CDR3 has 15 amino acids. V trimming: 4 bases; J trimming: 0 bases; junction bases outside the gene matches: 6. Germline assignment: CDR1 SGHRS and CDR2 YFSETQ. Here the CDR3 DNA reads TGCGCCAGCAGCGTGCCCGGGACAGTGAACACTGAAGCTTTCTTT. Its translation: CASSVPGTVNTEAFF. The entire variable domain, with the rest obtained from reference TRBV5-1 and TRBJ1-1, is as follows: KAGVTQTPRYLIKTRGQQVTLSCSPISGHRSVSWYQQTPGQGLQFLFEYFSETQRNKGNFPGRFSGRQFSNSRSEMNVSTLELGDSALYLCASSVPGTVNTEAFFGQGTRLTVV.

V gene TRBV6-5 combines with J gene TRBJ1-5, with 10 positions matching TRBD1. The CDR3 covers 15 residues. Per the germline V gene, CDR1 is MNHEY and CDR2 is SVGAGI. With 6 bases clipped from V and 3 bases from J, the junction kept 5 bases outside the gene matches. The CDR3: CASRPGQGSNQPQHF. The CDR3 DNA reads as TGTGCCAGCAGACCGGGACAGGGGTCCAATCAGCCCCAGCATTTT.

The chain uses TRBV7-9 and TRBJ1-1, with no clear D. Deletions cut 5 bases from V and 1 base from J, with 14 bases between. This CDR3 has 15 residues. Germline V CDR1 and CDR2: SEHNR, FQNEAQ (reference sequence). CDR3 bases: TGTGCCAGCAGCCCGAGGGCCACCACGAACACTGAAGCTTTCTTT. Amino acid sequence: CASSPRATTNTEAFF.

The chain employs TRBV3-1 (or the pseudogene TRBV3-2) and TRBJ1-4, with 7 bases fitting TRBD1. The CDR3 runs 14 residues. After removal of 6 bases from V and 0 bases from J, the junction contained 1 base not matched to a gene. The germline CDR1 and CDR2 sequences are LGHDT and YNNKEL (reference sequence). CDR3 protein: CASRGQPTNEKLFF. For the CDR3, the DNA is TGTGCCAGCAGGGGACAGCCAACTAATGAAAAACTGTTTTTT.

The chain joins TRBV5-5 to TRBJ1-2; 8 bases are a match to TRBD1. Germline CDR1 SGHKS, CDR2 YYEKEE (reference sequence). The CDR3 contains 15 residues. J was trimmed by 8 bases and V by 5 bases; bases with no gene match: 14. The DNA of the CDR3 is TGTGCCAGCAGATGGGGACAGGAACTCGGCGGGGGCTACACCTTC. It codes for CASRWGQELGGGYTF.

This clone was picked up a small number of times. The V gene is TRBV10-3, the J gene TRBJ1-1; weak D call: TRBD1 (6 bases). CDR1 and CDR2 from the germline V gene are ENHRY and SYGVKD. The CDR3 contains 16 residues. V was clipped by 0 bases and J by 5 bases, with 16 bases between them. The CDR3 sequence is CAISESDTGTVTEAFF. CDR3 bases: TGTGCCATCAGTGAGTCGGACACAGGGACGGTAACTGAAGCTTTCTTT.

V and J are TRBV10-3 and TRBJ2-1; TRBD2 agrees at 7 bases. Losses at the gene ends were 3 bases for V and 8 bases for J; bases not matched to a gene: 10. In germline, CDR1 is ENHRY, CDR2 SYGVKD. The CDR3 length is 15 residues. CDR3 nucleotide sequence: TGTGCCATCAGTGACGTCGGGCGGGGGAAAGATGAGCAGTTCTTC. Translation gives CAISDVGRGKDEQFF.

The genes are TRBV10-3 and TRBJ2-3; 9 bases are a match to TRBD2. From germline, CDR1 is ENHRY and CDR2 SYGVKD. Germline trimming cut 0 bases from V and 1 base from J; bases unmatched to any gene: 2. The CDR3 length is 16 residues. The CDR3 loop is CAISESGTSRTDTQYF. CDR3 DNA: TGTGCCATCAGTGAGTCGGGGACTAGCCGCACAGATACGCAGTATTTT.

The chain employs TRBV2 and TRBJ1-6, with 9 bases fitting TRBD1. In germline, CDR1 is SNHLY, CDR2 FYNNEI. Unmatched junction bases numbered 6, after V lost 4 bases and J lost 8 bases. The CDR3 runs to 15 residues. The CDR3 spells CASSGDRASYSPLHF. For the CDR3, the DNA is TGTGCCAGCAGTGGGGACAGGGCAAGTTATTCACCCCTCCACTTT.

This chain joins TRBV7-8 and TRBJ1-5, with D maybe TRBD1 (6 bases). The germline CDR1 and CDR2 sequences are SGHVS and FQNEAQ. The ends were cut back, 3 bases at V and 9 bases at J, with 18 bases in the middle. This CDR3 is built from 15 residues. The CDR3 loop reads CASSLHARGATPQHF. As DNA, the CDR3 is TGTGCCAGCAGCTTGCATGCACGGGGGGCCACGCCCCAGCATTTT. Supplemented by reference TRBV7-8 and TRBJ1-5, the full variable domain reads GAGVSQSPRYKVAKRGQDVALRCDPISGHVSLFWYQQALGQGPEFLTYFQNEAQLDKSGLPSDRFFAERPEGSVSTLKIQRTQQEDSAVYLCASSLHARGATPQHFGDGTRLSIL.

The CDR3 loop reads CASTRGFKQAVDDGYTF. The DNA for the CDR3 is TGCGCCAGCACCCGGGGGTTTAAGCAAGCGGTTGATGATGGCTACACCTTC. The V and J genes are TRBV5-1 and TRBJ1-2, with D maybe TRBD1 (5 bases). CDR1 and CDR2 (germline): SGHRS, YFSETQ. V was cut by 6 bases and J by 6 bases, with 27 bases left in between. The CDR3 loop spans 17 amino acids.

This clone was detected only once. The rearrangement uses TRBV3-1 (or the pseudogene TRBV3-2) and TRBJ2-7, with D possibly being TRBD1 (6 bases). The ends were cut back, 4 bases at V and 6 bases at J, with 10 bases in the middle. CDR3 length: 12 residues. Looked up from germline, CDR1 is LGHDT and CDR2 is YNNKEL (reference sequence). CDR3 residues: CASSPGVLEQYF. DNA for the CDR3: TGTGCCAGCAGCCCAGGGGTTCTCGAGCAGTACTTC.

This clone was counted only a few times. This chain connects TRBV27 to TRBJ1-6, with 9 bases fitting TRBD1. The CDR3 extends over 15 amino acids. The germline V gene has CDR1 MNHEY and CDR2 SMNVEV (reference sequence). Unmatched junction bases numbered 6, after V lost 6 bases and J lost 6 bases. The CDR3 spells CASRRGQGFNSPLHF. The CDR3, as DNA: TGTGCCAGCAGGAGAGGACAGGGGTTTAATTCACCCCTCCACTTT.

The genes are TRBV3-1 (or the pseudogene TRBV3-2) and TRBJ2-7, with D tentatively TRBD2 (6 bases). The germline V gene has CDR1 LGHDT and CDR2 YNNKEL (reference sequence). The V gene lost 4 bases and the J gene lost 12 bases, with 22 bases spanning the gap. The CDR3 loop spans 14 amino acids. CDR3 nucleotide sequence: TGTGCCAGCAGCCCGGGGGTGGGGAATATAAGGGGGTACTTC. It codes for CASSPGVGNIRGYF.

The chain combines TRBV6-2 or TRBV6-3 with TRBJ1-5; D remains ambiguous. V was trimmed by 6 bases and J by 3 bases, leaving 18 bases between them. This CDR3 contains 16 residues. Germline CDR1 is MNHEY and CDR2 is SVGEGT. CDR3 in amino acids: CASSSAGRGPNQPQHF. The CDR3 DNA reads TGTGCCAGCAGCAGCGCCGGGAGAGGGCCCAATCAGCCCCAGCATTTT.